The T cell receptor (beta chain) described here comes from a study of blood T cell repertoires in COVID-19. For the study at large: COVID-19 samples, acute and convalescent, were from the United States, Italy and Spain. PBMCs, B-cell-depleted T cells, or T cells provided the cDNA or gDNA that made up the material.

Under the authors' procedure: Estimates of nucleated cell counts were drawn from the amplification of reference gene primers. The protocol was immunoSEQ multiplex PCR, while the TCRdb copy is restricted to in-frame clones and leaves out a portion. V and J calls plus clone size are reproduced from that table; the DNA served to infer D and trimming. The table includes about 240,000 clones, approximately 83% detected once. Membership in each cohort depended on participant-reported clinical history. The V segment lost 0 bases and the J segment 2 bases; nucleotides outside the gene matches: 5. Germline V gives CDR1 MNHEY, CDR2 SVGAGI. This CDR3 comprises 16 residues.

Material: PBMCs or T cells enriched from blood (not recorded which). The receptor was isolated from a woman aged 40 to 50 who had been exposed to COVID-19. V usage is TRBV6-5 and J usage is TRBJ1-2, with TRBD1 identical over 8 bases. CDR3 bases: TGTGCCAGCAGTTACTCGGGCCAGGGGGCAAACTATGGCTACACCTTC. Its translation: CASSYSGQGANYGYTF.